This TCR beta chain is from a study of vaccination and CD4 T cells after COVID-19 (dated by TCRdb to between 2021 and 2023). Looking at the study overall: SARS-CoV-2 positivity had been established in the convalescent patients by nasal swab PCR, and mild disease was recorded in several of these patients and severe disease in one. The convalescent cohort included six males and four females, with two Hispanic individuals, seven Caucasians, two Asians and one multiracial person. Participants received two doses of either the Pfizer-BioNTech BNT162b2 vaccine (n=8) or the Moderna mRNA-1273 vaccine (n=2). Post-COVID blood samples were collected from convalescent patients a median of around 100 days after diagnosis, with a range of about 30 to 161 days. The time from the second vaccine dose to post-vaccine blood sampling had a median of around 72 days and ranged from about 14 to 241 days. For stimulating the cultures, overlapping spike peptide pools were used, derived from SARS-CoV-2 as well as from the common cold coronaviruses HCoV-NL63, HCoV-OC43 and HCoV-229E. Control cultures used a CEFX viral epitope pool as positive control, an HIV-1 Nef peptide pool as negative control, or no peptide. In some eleven COVID-19 convalescent patients and 4 infection-naive healthy vaccine recipients, researchers compared the spike-specific CD4+ TCR repertoire from before mRNA vaccination with the repertoire from after. On the study overall, not on this receptor specifically: Relatively few convalescent patients were included in the study, and early timepoints after natural infection were not analyzed. Nearly all vaccine-specific clones in convalescent patients (304 of 307) were mono-reactive for SARS-CoV-2 spike rather than cross-reactive with common cold coronaviruses. The median number of SARS-CoV-2-reactive clonotypes rose from 20 to 25 after infection to 35 to 45 after vaccination, but the change was not significant. In convalescent patients, a median around 84% of post-vaccine SARS-CoV-2-reactive clones were detected only after vaccination, and vaccine-specific priming was suggested by this finding.

CDR1 is given as SGHTA and CDR2 as FQGNSA, both from the germline V gene. Trimming takes 2 bases off V and 2 bases off J; junction bases not matched to a gene: 0. The CDR3 goes from the cysteine to the phenylalanine over 14 residues. The retained sequence is limited to the CDR3, 42 bases, with the frame set at the first base. The treatment or condition label, read with the paper, signifies: approximately nine-day PBMC culture with coronavirus spike peptide pools or control peptides (ViraFEST assay). To expand antigen-specific T cells with peptide pools and then pick out the expanded clonotypes through TCR sequencing, the study relied on the ViraFEST assay. The convalescent patients' positive SARS-CoV-2 PCR tests fell between March and December 2020, which was before the Alpha, Beta and Delta variants emerged in the United States. PBMCs were cultured at 1.5 million to 2 million per well in IMDM supplemented with approximately 5.3% human AB serum and approximately 10 IU/ml IL-2, with around 10 ug/ml peptide pools added. On days 3 and 7, half of the culture medium was replaced with fresh IL-2-containing medium. After around 10 days of culture, CD4+ T cells were isolated by negative selection with the EasySep CD4+ T cell isolation kit. PBMCs were separated from whole blood using Ficoll-Paque Plus gradient centrifugation and then either used fresh or cryopreserved at -140C. Culture conditions were generally each tested in triplicate wells.

Libraries were made using PCR. At the Johns Hopkins FTIC core, DNA from the cultured CD4+ T cells underwent TCR sequencing with the Oncomine TCR Beta short-read assay. The QIAamp micro DNA kit was used to extract genomic DNA from the cultured CD4+ T cells. Oncomine TCR Beta libraries from cultured CD4+ T cells were pooled with unique dual indexes and sequenced on an Illumina iSeq 100. Regarding the original processing steps: Non-productive sequences were filtered out, and CDR3s that did not start with C, did not end with F or W, or were shorter than 7 amino acids were discarded. Antigen-specific clonotypes were identified using the MANAFEST web application through comparison of peptide-stimulated wells with reference and other culture wells. For a clone to be called positive, the clone needed an FDR below 0.05, an odds ratio above 5, and a productive frequency above 0.1% in at least two of three replicate wells. A clonotype was classed as cross-reactive if the clonotype showed significant expansion both in SARS-CoV-2 spike wells and in at least one common cold coronavirus spike condition. Using R version 3.6.1, CDR3 homology was evaluated through Levenshtein distances (stringdist) along with unrooted phylogenetic trees (ape). TCRdb cleaned the public reads at Q25 with fastp, built clones with MiXCR and kept in-frame beta chains. A single entry per CDR3 protein holds the most common genes and DNA from its merged rows. V and J calls and clone size were set by TCRdb, not the authors. The sample data list around 12,000 distinct CDR3 sequences, and around 56% of these were observed just once. About 18% of the sample is held by the ten biggest clonotypes.

Remarks on this clonotype: No antigen is known for it. The record has no base qualities; no much larger clone is one base away.

The material was cultured CD4+ T cells from blood, obtained after SARS-CoV-2 vaccination. The chain couples TRBV7-2 to TRBJ2-7, with TRBD2 identical over 10 junction bases. The sequence was obtained from a human donor with COVID-19. CDR3 protein: CASSLSGGAYEQYF. DNA sequence: TGTGCCAGCAGCTTAAGCGGGGGGGCCTACGAGCAGTACTTC.